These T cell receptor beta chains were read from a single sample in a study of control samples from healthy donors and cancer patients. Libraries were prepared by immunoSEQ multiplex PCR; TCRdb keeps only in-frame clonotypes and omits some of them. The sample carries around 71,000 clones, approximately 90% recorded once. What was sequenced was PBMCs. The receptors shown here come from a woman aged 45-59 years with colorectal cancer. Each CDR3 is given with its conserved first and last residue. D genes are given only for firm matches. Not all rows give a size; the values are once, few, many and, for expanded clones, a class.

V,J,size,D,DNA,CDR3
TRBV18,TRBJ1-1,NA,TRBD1,TGTGCCAGCTCATCGCGACAGGGCCGGAACACTGAAGCTTTCTTT,CASSSRQGRNTEAFF
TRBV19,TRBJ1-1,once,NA,TGTGCCAGTACTTCCAGGTCCCCGGGACATGAAAGGGCCAACACTGAAGCTTTCTTT,CASTSRSPGHERANTEAFF
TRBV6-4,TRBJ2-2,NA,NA,TGTGCCAGCAGTGACTCCGGTGGGGCAGGCGGGGAGCTGTTTTTT,CASSDSGGAGGELFF
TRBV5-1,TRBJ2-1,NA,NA,TGCGCCAGCAGCTTGGATTCGGACTCGGAATACAATGAGCAGTTCTTC,CASSLDSDSEYNEQFF
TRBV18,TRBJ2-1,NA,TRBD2,TGTGCCAGCTCACTACTCCCGGCTAGCGGAGCCAATGAGCAGTTCTTC,CASSLLPASGANEQFF
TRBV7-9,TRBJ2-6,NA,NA,TGTGCCAGCAGCCGACTTGTCTCTGGGGCCAACGTCCTGACTTTC,CASSRLVSGANVLTF
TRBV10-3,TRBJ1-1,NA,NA,TGTGCCATCAGTGGCCAAACTCAGGGGACCCCTGAAGCTTTCTTT,CAISGQTQGTPEAFF
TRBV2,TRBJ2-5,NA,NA,TGTGCCAGCAGCCCAGAGGGGTCGGGTGGTACCCAGTACTTC,CASSPEGSGGTQYF
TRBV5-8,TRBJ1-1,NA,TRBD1,TGTGCCAGCAGCTTGGACGGACAGGGAGGGAAAGCTTTCTTT,CASSLDGQGGKAFF
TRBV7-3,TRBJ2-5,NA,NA,TGTGCCAGCAGCTTACAGGCAGAAGAGACCCAGTACTTC,CASSLQAEETQYF
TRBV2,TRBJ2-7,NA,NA,TGTGCCAGCAGTGTTAGCGGCTCCTACGAGCAGTACTTC,CASSVSGSYEQYF
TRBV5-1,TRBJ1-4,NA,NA,TGCGCCAGCGGGGGGTCTCCGGGCGAAAAACTGTTTTTT,CASGGSPGEKLFF
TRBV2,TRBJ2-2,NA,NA,TGTGCCAGCAGTGAAGCGCGGACCCCCGCCGGGGAGCTGTTTTTT,CASSEARTPAGELFF
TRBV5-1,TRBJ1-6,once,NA,TGCGCCAGCAGCCGAGGACAGATGTCGAATTCACCCCTCCACTTT,CASSRGQMSNSPLHF
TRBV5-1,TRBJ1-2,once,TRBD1,TGCGCCAGCAGCGATACCTCGACCGGGACAGGGTTACGCTACACCTTC,CASSDTSTGTGLRYTF
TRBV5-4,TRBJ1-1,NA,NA,TGTGCCAGCAGGGGGGGGCCGAACACTGAAGCTTTCTTT,CASRGGPNTEAFF
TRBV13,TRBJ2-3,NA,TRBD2,TGTGCCAGCAGCTCTCAGGGACTAGCGGGGGGGCCAGATACGCAGTATTTT,CASSSQGLAGGPDTQYF
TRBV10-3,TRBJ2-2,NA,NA,TGTGCCATCAGTGAAGGCGGAGGATGGGGCGGGGAGCTGTTTTTT,CAISEGGGWGGELFF
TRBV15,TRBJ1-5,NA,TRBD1,TGTGCCACCAGCAAAGCCCTAGGGACAGGGTTAAATCAGCCCCAGCATTTT,CATSKALGTGLNQPQHF
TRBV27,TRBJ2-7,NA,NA,TGTGCCAGCAGTTTTGGTCCGGGCTACGAGCAGTACTTC,CASSFGPGYEQYF
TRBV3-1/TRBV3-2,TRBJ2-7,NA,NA,TGTGCCAGCAGTCCCGGGACCTTCTCCTACGAGCAGTACTTC,CASSPGTFSYEQYF
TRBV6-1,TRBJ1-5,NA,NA,TGTGCCAGCAGTGAAGTTATGGGCGGCGGCAATCAGCCCCAGCATTTT,CASSEVMGGGNQPQHF
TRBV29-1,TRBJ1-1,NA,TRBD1,TGCAGCGTTAAAACCGGGACAGGGTACACTGAAGCTTTCTTT,CSVKTGTGYTEAFF
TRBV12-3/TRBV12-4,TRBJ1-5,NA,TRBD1,TGTGCCAGCAGTTGGACAGGGGATCAGCCCCAGCATTTT,CASSWTGDQPQHF
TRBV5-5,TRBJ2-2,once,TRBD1,TGTGCCAGCAGCCATTATACAGGGGGCTCCGGGGAGCTGTTTTTT,CASSHYTGGSGELFF
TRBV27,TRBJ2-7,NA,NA,TGTGCCAGCAGTGCCCAATCCGGGACCCTTACCTACGAGCAGTACTTC,CASSAQSGTLTYEQYF
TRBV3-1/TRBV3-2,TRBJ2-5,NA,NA,TGTGCCAGCAACACGGGGTACCAAGAGACCCAGTACTTC,CASNTGYQETQYF
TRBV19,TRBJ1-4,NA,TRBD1,TGTGCCAGTAGTATGTTCGGACAGGGGAATGAAAAACTGTTTTTT,CASSMFGQGNEKLFF
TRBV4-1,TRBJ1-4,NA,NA,TGCGCCAGCAGCCAAGAAGGGATGGCTAATGAAAAACTGTTTTTT,CASSQEGMANEKLFF
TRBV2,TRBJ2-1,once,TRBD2,TGTGCCAGCAGGGCCGACTACGGGACTAGCGGGTACAATGAGCAGTTCTTC,CASRADYGTSGYNEQFF
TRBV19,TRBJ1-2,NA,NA,TGTGCCAGTAGCCCAAACATCGGATACTCGGACTATGGCTACACCTTC,CASSPNIGYSDYGYTF
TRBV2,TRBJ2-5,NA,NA,TGTGCCAGCAGAAGGGGACGGCCGAACCCCCAAGAGACCCAGTACTTC,CASRRGRPNPQETQYF
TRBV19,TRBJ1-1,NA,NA,TGTGCCAGTAGTATTCGGGGGCTCGGGAACACTGAAGCTTTCTTT,CASSIRGLGNTEAFF
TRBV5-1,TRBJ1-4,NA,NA,TGCGCCAGCGGGCCCCTCGACGCCGCAACTAATGAAAAACTGTTTTTT,CASGPLDAATNEKLFF
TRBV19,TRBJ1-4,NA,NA,TGTGCCAGTAGTATCACGGGGAATGAAAAACTGTTTTTT,CASSITGNEKLFF
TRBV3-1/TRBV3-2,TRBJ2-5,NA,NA,TGTGCCAGCAGCCTAGGGAAAGAGACCCAGTACTTC,CASSLGKETQYF
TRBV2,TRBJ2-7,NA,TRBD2,TGTGCCAGCAGCGGCCCTAGCGGGAGTTTAAGCGAGCAGTACTTC,CASSGPSGSLSEQYF
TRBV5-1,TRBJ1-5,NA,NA,TGCGCCAGCAGCTTGGACGGACATGGGGCTCAGCCCCAGCATTTT,CASSLDGHGAQPQHF
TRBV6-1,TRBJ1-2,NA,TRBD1,TGTGCCAGCAGTGGGACAGGCTTGTCGGCGAACTATGGCTACACCTTC,CASSGTGLSANYGYTF
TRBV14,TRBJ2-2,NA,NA,TGTGCCAGCAGCCAAGGTCAGATAAACACCGGGGAGCTGTTTTTT,CASSQGQINTGELFF
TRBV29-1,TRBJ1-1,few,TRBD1,TGCAGCGCCCGGACAGGACTCGACACTGAAGCTTTCTTT,CSARTGLDTEAFF
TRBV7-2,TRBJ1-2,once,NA,TGTGCCAGCAGCCCGGGGACTAACTATGGCTACACCTTC,CASSPGTNYGYTF
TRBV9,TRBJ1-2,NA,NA,TGTGCCAGCAGCCGTGGGACAAGAGCTAACTATGGCTACACCTTC,CASSRGTRANYGYTF
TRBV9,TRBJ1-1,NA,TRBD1,TGTGCCAGCAGCGTGGGACAGTCAATGAACACTGAAGCTTTCTTT,CASSVGQSMNTEAFF
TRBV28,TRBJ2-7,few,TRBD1,TGTGCCAGCAGCCTGACTGGGACAGGGAGGTACGAGCAGTACTTC,CASSLTGTGRYEQYF
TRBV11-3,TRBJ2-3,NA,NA,TGTGCCAGCAGCCACTCAGGCACAGATACGCAGTATTTT,CASSHSGTDTQYF
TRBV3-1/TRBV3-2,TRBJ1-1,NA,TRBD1,TGTGCCAGCAGCCAAGGGTTACAGGGGGCCACTGAAGCTTTCTTT,CASSQGLQGATEAFF
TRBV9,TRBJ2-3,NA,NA,TGTGCCAGCAGCGGGGGACTCAGACGCACAGATACGCAGTATTTT,CASSGGLRRTDTQYF
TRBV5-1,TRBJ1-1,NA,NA,TGCGCCAGCAGCTTGCACTCTCAGTTGAACACTGAGGCTTTCTTT,CASSLHSQLNTEAFF